A selection of T cell receptor beta chains follows, all from one sample in a study of blood T cell repertoires in COVID-19. Using immunoSEQ multiplex PCR, the repertoire was profiled, and TCRdb retains in-frame clones only, with some absent. This sample has fewer than 200,000 clones; more than 75% occur once, and the top ten carry roughly 8%. The sequencing input was peripheral blood. Receptors were obtained from a woman between 55 and 75 years old with COVID-19, enrolled during active disease. Both conserved end residues are part of each CDR3. Each record gives: D gene, J gene, clone size, V gene, CDR3 DNA, CDR3 protein. The D gene is left open where the match is weak. Clone size is shown for a subset of rows, as once, few, many or a class of expanded clone.

>TRBD2|TRBJ2-3|NA|TRBV10-3
TGTGCCATCAGTGCGAGCGGGGGGACAGATACGCAGTATTTT
CAISASGGTDTQYF
>TRBD2|TRBJ2-7|once|TRBV6-6
TGTGCCAGCAGCACCGGACTAGCGGGCCCTACCTACGAGCAGTACTTC
CASSTGLAGPTYEQYF
>TRBD1|TRBJ1-6|NA|TRBV6-5
TGTGCCAGCAGTTACGACAGGGGATATAATTCACCCCTCCACTTT
CASSYDRGYNSPLHF
>TRBD2|TRBJ2-5|NA|TRBV3-1/TRBV3-2
TGTGCCAGCAGCCAACTGACTAGCGGGAGGGCCGGTGGAGAGACCCAGTACTTC
CASSQLTSGRAGGETQYF
>NA|TRBJ1-1|NA|TRBV5-1
TGCGCCAGCAGCCTGACGACAGGCGCTATGAACACTGAAGCTTTCTTT
CASSLTTGAMNTEAFF
>TRBD2|TRBJ2-1|NA|TRBV7-3
TGTGCCAGCAGCCCCCCTAGCGGGAAAGAGCAGTTCTTC
CASSPPSGKEQFF
>TRBD1|TRBJ2-5|NA|TRBV10-3
TGTGCCATCAGTGAGACCGGGACAGGGGAGACCCAGTACTTC
CAISETGTGETQYF
>TRBD1|TRBJ2-1|NA|TRBV2
TGTGCCAGCAGTGAAACCCGGACAGGGGGGAATGAGCAGTTCTTC
CASSETRTGGNEQFF
>TRBD1|TRBJ1-2|once|TRBV7-2
TGTGCCAGCAGCTTAGCAGGGGGCGCAGGCTATGGCTACACCTTC
CASSLAGGAGYGYTF
>TRBD1|TRBJ1-4|NA|TRBV7-9
TGTGCCAGCAGTCCGATCCGGGACAGGGTCGAAAAACTGTTTTTT
CASSPIRDRVEKLFF
>NA|TRBJ2-4|once|TRBV6-5
TGTGCCAGCAGTTACGACGGAGGAAACATTCAGTACTTC
CASSYDGGNIQYF
>TRBD1|TRBJ2-3|NA|TRBV7-9
TGTGCCAGCAGCGTGACAGGGCGGGCTAGCACAGATACGCAGTATTTT
CASSVTGRASTDTQYF
>TRBD1|TRBJ1-6|NA|TRBV5-1
TGCGCCAGCAGCTTGGACAGGGGGCCCGCGTCACCCCTCCACTTT
CASSLDRGPASPLHF
>TRBD1|TRBJ1-4|NA|TRBV5-5
TGTGCCAGCAGCTGGACAGGTCGCAATGAAAAACTGTTTTTT
CASSWTGRNEKLFF
>NA|TRBJ2-5|NA|TRBV5-4
TGTGCCAGCAGCTTACTTAGCGGAGAAGAGACCCAGTACTTC
CASSLLSGEETQYF
>TRBD1|TRBJ1-2|medium-sized|TRBV7-8
TGTGCCAGCAGCTTAGCGCCATTAGGGCTAGGACAGGGGCGCAACTATGGCTACACCTTC
CASSLAPLGLGQGRNYGYTF
>TRBD1|TRBJ1-1|NA|TRBV29-1
TGCAGCGTTGAAATACCGGGACAGGGAAGTGAAGCTTTCTTT
CSVEIPGQGSEAFF
>TRBD2|TRBJ2-3|NA|TRBV9
TGTGCCAGCAGCGTTCTAGCGGGGATCCGAGGCACAGATACGCAGTATTTT
CASSVLAGIRGTDTQYF
>TRBD1|TRBJ1-5|NA|TRBV9
TGTGCCAGCAGCGCCGACAGGGGGCGCGAGCAGCCCCAGCATTTT
CASSADRGREQPQHF
>TRBD1|TRBJ2-5|NA|TRBV9
TGTGCCAGCAGCGTATCCCCGACAGGGAGAGAGACCCAGTACTTC
CASSVSPTGRETQYF
>TRBD1|TRBJ1-5|NA|TRBV6-5
TGTGCCAGCAATGCACAGGGGGCCGGCAATCAGCCCCAGCATTTT
CASNAQGAGNQPQHF
>NA|TRBJ1-1|NA|TRBV6-5
TGTGCCAGCAGGGACACAGAGAACACTGAAGCTTTCTTT
CASRDTENTEAFF
>TRBD1|TRBJ1-1|few|TRBV19
TGTGCCAGTAGGGACCCCAGGGGGAGGAACACTGAAGCTTTCTTT
CASRDPRGRNTEAFF
>TRBD2|TRBJ2-1|NA|TRBV3-1/TRBV3-2
TGTGCCAGCAGCCTTCGGACTAGCCTCGGGGGCAATGAGCAGTTCTTC
CASSLRTSLGGNEQFF
>NA|TRBJ2-5|NA|TRBV9
TGTGCCAGCAGCGTAAATGAAGGGGTAGGAGAGACCCAGTACTTC
CASSVNEGVGETQYF
>TRBD2|TRBJ2-1|NA|TRBV5-1
TGCGCCAGCAGCCTTGGACTAGCGGGAGTGGTCAATGAGCAGTTCTTC
CASSLGLAGVVNEQFF
>NA|TRBJ1-4|NA|TRBV6-2/TRBV6-3
TGTGCCAGCAGTTACGCGGGGACGGTCAATGAAAAACTGTTTTTT
CASSYAGTVNEKLFF
>NA|TRBJ1-1|NA|TRBV28
TGTGCCAGCAGGGACTTGAACACTGAAGCTTTCTTT
CASRDLNTEAFF
>NA|TRBJ1-5|NA|TRBV13
TGTGCCAGTTCCCAGGGGAGACAGCCCCAGCATTTT
CASSQGRQPQHF
>NA|TRBJ1-1|NA|TRBV5-6
TGTGCCAGCAGCTTCTCGCAGGGCCGTGAAGCTTTCTTT
CASSFSQGREAFF
>TRBD1|TRBJ1-2|NA|TRBV12-3/TRBV12-4
TGTGCCAGCAGCCCGGGACAGTTCTATGGCTACACCTTC
CASSPGQFYGYTF
>NA|TRBJ1-5|NA|TRBV27
TGTGCCAGCAGTTTATTGGGCCAGTGGGGCACCCCCCAGCATTTT
CASSLLGQWGTPQHF
>NA|TRBJ1-1|once|TRBV27
TGTGCCAGCACCCCGGGGGGGAGGGGAGAAGCTTTCTTT
CASTPGGRGEAFF
>NA|TRBJ1-1|NA|TRBV10-3
TGTGCCATCAGTAGTAGACAATCGAGCACTGAAGCTTTCTTT
CAISSRQSSTEAFF
>NA|TRBJ1-1|NA|TRBV7-3
TGTGCCAGCAGCTTAGGACCGGGAAACACTGAAGCTTTCTTT
CASSLGPGNTEAFF
>TRBD1|TRBJ1-6|NA|TRBV5-1
TGCGCCAGCAGCCAACAGGGGAACAGTTCACCCCTCCACTTT
CASSQQGNSSPLHF
>NA|TRBJ1-5|NA|TRBV12-5
TGTGCTAGTGGCCCCGACAGCTGGAATCAGCCCCAGCATTTT
CASGPDSWNQPQHF
>NA|TRBJ1-3|NA|TRBV2
TGTGCCAGTCAACTTCTAAAAGACTCTGGAAACACCATATATTTT
CASQLLKDSGNTIYF
>NA|TRBJ2-3|once|TRBV13
TGTGCCAGCAGCCGCGGACTCCCGGATACGCAGTATTTT
CASSRGLPDTQYF
>TRBD1|TRBJ1-4|NA|TRBV5-1
TGCGCCAGCAGCTTGACAGGGGGGGCTAATGAAAAACTGTTTTTT
CASSLTGGANEKLFF
>TRBD1|TRBJ2-7|NA|TRBV11-2
TGTGCCAGCAGCTTTGCGCAGGGGGCGAGGTACGAGCAGTACTTC
CASSFAQGARYEQYF
>NA|TRBJ1-1|NA|TRBV6-6
TGTGCCAGCAGTCATATGACTGTGAACACTGAAGCTTTCTTT
CASSHMTVNTEAFF
>NA|TRBJ1-1|NA|TRBV5-8
TGTGCCAGCAGCCCCTCGCAGGTACAAGCTTTCTTT
CASSPSQVQAFF
>TRBD2|TRBJ2-1|NA|TRBV2
TGTGCCAGCAGTTGGGGGCGGACTAGCGGTTCATTTGGGGACAATGAGCAGTTCTTC
CASSWGRTSGSFGDNEQFF
>NA|TRBJ2-3|NA|TRBV24-1
TGTGCCACCAGTCCGGGTACAGATACGCAGTATTTT
CATSPGTDTQYF
>NA|TRBJ1-4|NA|TRBV18
TGTGCCAGCTCACCACAGCGAGGGAACGAAAAACTGTTTTTT
CASSPQRGNEKLFF
>NA|TRBJ2-1|NA|TRBV2
TGTGCCAGCAGCCTCACGGGGCCGATAGGGGACTCTTACAATGAGCAGTTCTTC
CASSLTGPIGDSYNEQFF
>TRBD1|TRBJ2-7|once|TRBV5-1
TGCGCCAGCTCCCTCCAGGGGCAGGGGGCCTACGAGCAGTACTTC
CASSLQGQGAYEQYF
>NA|TRBJ1-2|once|TRBV5-1
TGCGCCAGCAGTACTGGGGCAGGGGAGCAGGGCTACACCTTC
CASSTGAGEQGYTF
>NA|TRBJ1-2|NA|TRBV5-1
TGCGCCAGCAGCTTGGCCAACGGGGGCTATGGCTACACCTTC
CASSLANGGYGYTF
>TRBD2|TRBJ2-5|NA|TRBV7-9
TGTGCCAGCAGCCGAGACTTAGCGGGAGGTGTCGAGACCCAGTACTTC
CASSRDLAGGVETQYF
>NA|TRBJ2-5|NA|TRBV11-3
TGTGCCAGCAGCGCACAGGGTTTGGAGACCCAGTACTTC
CASSAQGLETQYF
>NA|TRBJ1-6|NA|TRBV5-6
TGTGCCAGCAGCTTGGGGGGGGTAGTGAATTCACCCCTCCACTTT
CASSLGGVVNSPLHF
>TRBD2|TRBJ2-7|few|TRBV7-8
TGTGCCAGCAGCTTAAGGGCGGGGGGATCCTACGAGCAGTACTTC
CASSLRAGGSYEQYF